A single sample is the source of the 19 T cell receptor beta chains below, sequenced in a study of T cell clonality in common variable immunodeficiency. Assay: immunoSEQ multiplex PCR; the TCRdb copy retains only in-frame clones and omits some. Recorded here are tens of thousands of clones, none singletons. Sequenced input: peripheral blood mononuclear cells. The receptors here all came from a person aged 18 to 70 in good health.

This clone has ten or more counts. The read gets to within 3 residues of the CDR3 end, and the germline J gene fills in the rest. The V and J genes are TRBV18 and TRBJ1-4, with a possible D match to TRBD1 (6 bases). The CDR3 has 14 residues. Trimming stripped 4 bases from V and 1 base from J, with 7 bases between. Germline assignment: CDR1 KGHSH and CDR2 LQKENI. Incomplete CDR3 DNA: TGTGCCAGCTCACTACAGGGAACTAATGAAAAA. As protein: CASSLQGTNEK. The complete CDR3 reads CASSLQGTNEKLFF.

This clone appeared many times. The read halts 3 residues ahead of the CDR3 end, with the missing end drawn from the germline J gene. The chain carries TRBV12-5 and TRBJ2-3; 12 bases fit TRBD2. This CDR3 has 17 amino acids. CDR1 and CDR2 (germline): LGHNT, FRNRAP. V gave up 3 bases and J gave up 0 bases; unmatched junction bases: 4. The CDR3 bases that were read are TGTGCTAGTGGTTTTCTAGCGGGGGGGGCTAGCACAGATACG. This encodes CASGFLAGGASTDT. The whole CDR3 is CASGFLAGGASTDTQYF.

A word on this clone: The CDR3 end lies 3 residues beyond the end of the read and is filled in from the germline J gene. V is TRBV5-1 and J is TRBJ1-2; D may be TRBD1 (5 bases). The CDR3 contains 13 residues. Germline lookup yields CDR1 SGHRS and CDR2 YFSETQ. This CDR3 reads CASSPGSFYDYTF. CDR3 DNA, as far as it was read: TGCGCCAGCAGCCCAGGGTCCTTCTACGAC. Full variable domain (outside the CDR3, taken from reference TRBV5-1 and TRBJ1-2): KAGVTQTPRYLIKTRGQQVTLSCSPISGHRSVSWYQQTPGQGLQFLFEYFSETQRNKGNFPGRFSGRQFSNSRSEMNVSTLELGDSALYLCASSPGSFYDYTFGSGTRLTVV.

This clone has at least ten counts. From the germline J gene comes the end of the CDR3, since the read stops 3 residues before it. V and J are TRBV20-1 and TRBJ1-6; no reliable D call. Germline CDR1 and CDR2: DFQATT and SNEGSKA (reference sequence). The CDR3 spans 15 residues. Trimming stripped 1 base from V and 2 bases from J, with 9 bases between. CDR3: CSARGAGTYNSPLHF. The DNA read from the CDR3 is TGCAGTGCTAGAGGGGCGGGAACCTATAATTCACCC.

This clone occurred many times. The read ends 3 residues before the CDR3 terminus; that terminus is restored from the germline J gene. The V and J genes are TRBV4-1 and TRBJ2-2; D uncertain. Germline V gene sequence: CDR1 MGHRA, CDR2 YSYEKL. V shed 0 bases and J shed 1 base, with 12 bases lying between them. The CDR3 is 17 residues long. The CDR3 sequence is CASSQDRWSENTGELFF. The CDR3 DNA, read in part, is TGCGCCAGCAGCCAAGATCGATGGTCAGAGAACACCGGGGAG.

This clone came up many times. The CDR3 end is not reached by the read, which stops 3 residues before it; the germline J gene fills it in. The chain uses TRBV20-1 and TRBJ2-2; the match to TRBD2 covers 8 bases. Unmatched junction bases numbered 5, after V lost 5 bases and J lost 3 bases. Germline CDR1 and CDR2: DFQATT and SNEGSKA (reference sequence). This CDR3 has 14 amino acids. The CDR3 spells CSAPRTSYTGELFF. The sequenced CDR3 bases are TGCAGTGCTCCCAGGACTAGCTACACCGGGGAG.

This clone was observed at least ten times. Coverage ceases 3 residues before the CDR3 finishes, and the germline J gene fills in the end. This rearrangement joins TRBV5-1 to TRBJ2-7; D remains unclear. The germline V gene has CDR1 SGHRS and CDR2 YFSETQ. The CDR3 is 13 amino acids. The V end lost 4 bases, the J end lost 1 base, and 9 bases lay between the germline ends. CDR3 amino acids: CASSAGASYEQYF. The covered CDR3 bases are TGCGCCAGCAGCGCCGGAGCGTCCTACGAG.

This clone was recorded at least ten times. The CDR3 protein is CASSSGLESEQFF. The sequenced part of the CDR3 DNA is TGTGCCAGCAGCTCTGGACTAGAAAGTGAG. The chain has TRBV7-6 and TRBJ2-1; 7 bases fit TRBD2. The read terminates 3 residues before the CDR3 end, so the remaining end is supplied by the germline J gene. Germline V gene data show CDR1 as SGHVS and CDR2 as FNYEAQ. This CDR3 is 13 amino acids long. Trimming at V came to 4 bases and at J to 9 bases, leaving 6 bases not matched to a gene. Full variable domain (remainder filled in from reference TRBV7-6 and TRBJ2-1): GAGVSQSPRYKVTKRGQDVALRCDPISGHVSLYWYRQALGQGPEFLTYFNYEAQQDKSGLPNDRFSAERPEGSISTLTIQRTEQRDSAMYRCASSSGLESEQFFGPGTRLTVL.

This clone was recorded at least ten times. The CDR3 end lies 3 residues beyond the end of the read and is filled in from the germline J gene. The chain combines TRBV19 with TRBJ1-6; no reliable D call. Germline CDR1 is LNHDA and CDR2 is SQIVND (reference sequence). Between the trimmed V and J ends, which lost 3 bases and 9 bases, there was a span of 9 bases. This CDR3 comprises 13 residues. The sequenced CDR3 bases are TGTGCCAGTAGTATGTATCGGGGTTCACCC. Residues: CASSMYRGSP. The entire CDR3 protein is CASSMYRGSPLHF.

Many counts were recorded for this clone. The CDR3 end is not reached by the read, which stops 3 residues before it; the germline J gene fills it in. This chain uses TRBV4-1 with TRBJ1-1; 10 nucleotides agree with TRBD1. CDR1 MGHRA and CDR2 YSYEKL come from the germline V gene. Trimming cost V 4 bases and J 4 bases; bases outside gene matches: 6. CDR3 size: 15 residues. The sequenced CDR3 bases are TGCGCCAGCAGCCCCGGCGGGACAGGGGTCACTGAA. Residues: CASSPGGTGVTE. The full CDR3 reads CASSPGGTGVTEAFF.

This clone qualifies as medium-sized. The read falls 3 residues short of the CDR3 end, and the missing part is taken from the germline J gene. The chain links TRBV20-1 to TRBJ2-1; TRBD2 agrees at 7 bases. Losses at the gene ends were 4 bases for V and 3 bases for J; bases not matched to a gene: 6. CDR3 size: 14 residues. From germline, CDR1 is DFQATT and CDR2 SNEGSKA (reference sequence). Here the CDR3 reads CSAIPRDYYNEQFF. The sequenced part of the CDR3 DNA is TGCAGTGCTATCCCCCGGGACTACTACAATGAG.

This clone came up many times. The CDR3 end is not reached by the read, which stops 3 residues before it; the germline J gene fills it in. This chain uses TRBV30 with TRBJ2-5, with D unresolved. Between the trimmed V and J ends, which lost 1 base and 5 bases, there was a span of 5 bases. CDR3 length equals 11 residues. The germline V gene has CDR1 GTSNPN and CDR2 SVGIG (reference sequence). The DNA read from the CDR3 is TGTGCCTGGAGTGCCCCGGAGACC. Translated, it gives CAWSAPET. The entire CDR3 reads CAWSAPETQYF.

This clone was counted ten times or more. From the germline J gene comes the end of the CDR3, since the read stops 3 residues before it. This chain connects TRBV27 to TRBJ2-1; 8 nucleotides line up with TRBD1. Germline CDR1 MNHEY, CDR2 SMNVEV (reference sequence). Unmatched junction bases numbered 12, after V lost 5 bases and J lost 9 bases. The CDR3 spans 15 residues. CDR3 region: CASSPPDRVLAEQFF. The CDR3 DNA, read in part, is TGTGCCAGCAGTCCACCGGACAGGGTGCTCGCTGAG.

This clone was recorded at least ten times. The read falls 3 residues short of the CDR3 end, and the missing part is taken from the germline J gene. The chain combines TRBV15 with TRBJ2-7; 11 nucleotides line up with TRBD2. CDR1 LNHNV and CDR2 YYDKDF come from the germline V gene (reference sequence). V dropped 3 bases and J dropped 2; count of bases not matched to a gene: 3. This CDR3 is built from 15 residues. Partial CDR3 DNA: TGTGCCACCAGCAGCACTAGCGGGAGTACCTACGAG. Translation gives CATSSTSGSTYE. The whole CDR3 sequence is CATSSTSGSTYEQYF.

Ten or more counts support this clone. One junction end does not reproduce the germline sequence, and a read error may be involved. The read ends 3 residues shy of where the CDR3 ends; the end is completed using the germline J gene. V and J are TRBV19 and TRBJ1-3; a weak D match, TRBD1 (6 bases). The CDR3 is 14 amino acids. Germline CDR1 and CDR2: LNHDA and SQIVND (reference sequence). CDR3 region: CATATGSYGYTIYF. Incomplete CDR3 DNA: TGTGCCACCGCAACAGGGTCATATGGATACACC.

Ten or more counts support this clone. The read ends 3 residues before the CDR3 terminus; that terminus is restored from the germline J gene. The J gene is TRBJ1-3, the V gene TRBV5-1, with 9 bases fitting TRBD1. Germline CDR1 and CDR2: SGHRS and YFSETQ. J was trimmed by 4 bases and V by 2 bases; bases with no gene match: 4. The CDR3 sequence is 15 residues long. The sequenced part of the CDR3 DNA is TGCGCCAGCAGCTTACAGGGGGCGGCCGGAAACACC. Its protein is CASSLQGAAGNT. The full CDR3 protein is CASSLQGAAGNTIYF.

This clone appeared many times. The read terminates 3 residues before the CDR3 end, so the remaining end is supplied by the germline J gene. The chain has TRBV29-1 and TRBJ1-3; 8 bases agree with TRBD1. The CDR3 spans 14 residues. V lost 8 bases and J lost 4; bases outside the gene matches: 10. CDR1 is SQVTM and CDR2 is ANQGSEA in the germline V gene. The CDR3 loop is CSTSSRDRGNTIYF. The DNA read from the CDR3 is TGCAGCACCTCGAGTAGGGACAGGGGAAACACC.

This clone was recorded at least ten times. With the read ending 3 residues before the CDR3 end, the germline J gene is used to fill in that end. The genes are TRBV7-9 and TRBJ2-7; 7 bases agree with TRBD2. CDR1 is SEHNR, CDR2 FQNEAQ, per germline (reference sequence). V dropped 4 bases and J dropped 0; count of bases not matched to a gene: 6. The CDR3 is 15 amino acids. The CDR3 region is CASSSPGGSSYEQYF. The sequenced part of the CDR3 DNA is TGTGCCAGCAGCTCCCCGGGGGGAAGCTCCTACGAG.

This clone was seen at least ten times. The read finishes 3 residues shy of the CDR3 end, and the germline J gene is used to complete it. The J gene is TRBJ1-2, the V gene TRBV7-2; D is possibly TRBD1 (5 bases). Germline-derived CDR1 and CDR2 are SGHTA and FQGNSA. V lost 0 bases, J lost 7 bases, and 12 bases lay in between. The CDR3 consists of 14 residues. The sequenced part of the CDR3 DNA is TGTGCCAGCAGCTTAGCGGGGTGGGGGGGTGGC. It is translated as CASSLAGWGGG. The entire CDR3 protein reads CASSLAGWGGGYTF.